The clone carrying this T cell receptor beta chain has more than one count but fewer than ten. Its cognate antigen is unknown. Time point given: pre-sensitization, week 0. Treatment here: therapeutic diphenylcyclopropenone sensitization with weekly scalp DPC. This specimen belongs to a study of human T cells and chemical hapten exposure. Study findings and constraints: After DPC sensitization, TCRs above 1 in 1000 frequency showed no change. Compared to controls, expanded TCRs made significantly more large clusters of similar CDR3s.

During construction of the library, unique molecular identifiers were attached to individual cDNA molecules for quantitative, reproducible TCR counting. TCRdb re-analysed the RACE reads in MiXCR, keeping a single row per CDR3 protein. The table includes some 45,000 distinct CDR3 sequences, around 12% detected once. The V and J ends lost 5 bases and 1 base respectively, with 2 bases between them. The CDR3 loop spans 11 amino acids. From germline, CDR1 is MDHEN and CDR2 SYDVKM. This clonotype was sampled from a woman aged 25 to 39 with alopecia areata. Some clones in this sample may be carry-over from other donors' samples. V gene TRBV28 combines with J gene TRBJ1-2, with D uncertain. The source was whole blood, collected in connection with sensitization to the hapten diphenylcyclopropenone (DPC). CDR3 protein: CASSHNYGYTF. The CDR3 DNA follows: TGTGCCAGCAGTCATAACTATGGCTACACCTTC.